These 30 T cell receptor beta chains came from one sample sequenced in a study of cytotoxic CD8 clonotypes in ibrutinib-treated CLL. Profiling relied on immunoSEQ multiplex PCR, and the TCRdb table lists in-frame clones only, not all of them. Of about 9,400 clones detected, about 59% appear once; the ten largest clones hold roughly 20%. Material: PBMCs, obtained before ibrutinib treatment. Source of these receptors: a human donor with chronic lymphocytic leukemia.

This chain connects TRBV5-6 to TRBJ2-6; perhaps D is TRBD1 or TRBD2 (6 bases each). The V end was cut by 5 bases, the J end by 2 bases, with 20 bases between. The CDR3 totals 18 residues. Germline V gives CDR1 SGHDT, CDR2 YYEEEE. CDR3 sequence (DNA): TGTGCCAGCAGGGGACCGGGGGCAGCCTCGGCTGGGGCCAACGTCCTGACTTTC. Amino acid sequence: CASRGPGAASAGANVLTF.

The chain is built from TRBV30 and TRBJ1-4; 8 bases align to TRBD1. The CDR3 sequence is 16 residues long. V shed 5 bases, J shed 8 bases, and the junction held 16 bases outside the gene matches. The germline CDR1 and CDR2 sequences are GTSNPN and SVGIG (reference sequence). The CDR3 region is CAWSSLGDRGKEKLFF. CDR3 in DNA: TGTGCCTGGTCGTCCCTAGGAGACAGGGGTAAAGAAAAACTGTTTTTT. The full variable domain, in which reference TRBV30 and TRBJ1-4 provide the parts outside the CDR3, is SQTIHQWPATLVQPVGSPLSLECTVEGTSNPNLYWYRQAAGRGLQLLFYSVGIGQISSEVPQNLSASRPQDRQFILSSKKLLLSDSGFYLCAWSSLGDRGKEKLFFGSGTQLSVL.

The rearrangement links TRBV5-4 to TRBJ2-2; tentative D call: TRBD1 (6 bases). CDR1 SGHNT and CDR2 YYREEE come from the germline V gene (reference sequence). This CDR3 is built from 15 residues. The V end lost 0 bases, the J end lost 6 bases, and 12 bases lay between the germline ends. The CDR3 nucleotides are TGTGCCAGCAGCTTGGCCAACAGGGCCCCCGGGGAGCTGTTTTTT. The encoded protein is CASSLANRAPGELFF.

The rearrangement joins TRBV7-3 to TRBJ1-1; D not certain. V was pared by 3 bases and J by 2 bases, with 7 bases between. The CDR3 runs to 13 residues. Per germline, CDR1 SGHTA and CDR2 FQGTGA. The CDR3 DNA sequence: TGTGCCAGCAGCTTTTTAGCCAACACTGAAGCTTTCTTT. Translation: CASSFLANTEAFF.

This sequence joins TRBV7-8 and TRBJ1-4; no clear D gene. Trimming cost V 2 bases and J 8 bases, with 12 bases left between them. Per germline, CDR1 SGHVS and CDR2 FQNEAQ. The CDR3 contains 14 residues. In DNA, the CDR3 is TGTGCCAGCAGCTTATGGGATTCCGGGGAAAAACTGTTTTTT. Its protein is CASSLWDSGEKLFF. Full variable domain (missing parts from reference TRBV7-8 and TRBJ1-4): GAGVSQSPRYKVAKRGQDVALRCDPISGHVSLFWYQQALGQGPEFLTYFQNEAQLDKSGLPSDRFFAERPEGSVSTLKIQRTQQEDSAVYLCASSLWDSGEKLFFGSGTQLSVL.

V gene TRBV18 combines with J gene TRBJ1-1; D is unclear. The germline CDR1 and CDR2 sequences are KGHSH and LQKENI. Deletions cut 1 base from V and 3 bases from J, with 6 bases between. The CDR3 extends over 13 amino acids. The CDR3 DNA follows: TGTGCCAGCTCACCACGGGAGTACACTGAAGCTTTCTTT. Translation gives CASSPREYTEAFF.

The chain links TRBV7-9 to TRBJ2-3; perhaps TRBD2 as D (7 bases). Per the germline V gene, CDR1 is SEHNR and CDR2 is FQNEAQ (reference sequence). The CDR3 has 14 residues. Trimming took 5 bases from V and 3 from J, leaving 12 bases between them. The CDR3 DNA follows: TGTGCCAGCAGCCCCCGGGGGGCTACAGATACGCAGTATTTT. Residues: CASSPRGATDTQYF.

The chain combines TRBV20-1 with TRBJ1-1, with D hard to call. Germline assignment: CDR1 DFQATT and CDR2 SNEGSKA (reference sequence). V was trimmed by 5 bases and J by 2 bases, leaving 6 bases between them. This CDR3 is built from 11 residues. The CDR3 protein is CSAFKNTEAFF. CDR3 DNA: TGCAGTGCTTTCAAAAACACTGAAGCTTTCTTT.

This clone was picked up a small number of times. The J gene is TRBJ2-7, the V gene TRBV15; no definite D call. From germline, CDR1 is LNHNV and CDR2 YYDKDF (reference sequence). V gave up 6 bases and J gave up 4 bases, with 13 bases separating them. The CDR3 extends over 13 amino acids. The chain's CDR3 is CATSSDGRYEQYF. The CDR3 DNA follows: TGTGCCACCAGTTCGGACGGGCGTTACGAGCAGTACTTC.

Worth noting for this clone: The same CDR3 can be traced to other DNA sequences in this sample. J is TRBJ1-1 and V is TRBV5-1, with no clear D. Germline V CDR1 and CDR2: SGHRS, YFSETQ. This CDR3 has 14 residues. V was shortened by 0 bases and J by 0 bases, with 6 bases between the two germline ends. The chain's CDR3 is CASSLGQMNTEAFF. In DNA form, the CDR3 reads TGCGCCAGCAGCTTGGGCCAAATGAACACTGAAGCTTTCTTT.

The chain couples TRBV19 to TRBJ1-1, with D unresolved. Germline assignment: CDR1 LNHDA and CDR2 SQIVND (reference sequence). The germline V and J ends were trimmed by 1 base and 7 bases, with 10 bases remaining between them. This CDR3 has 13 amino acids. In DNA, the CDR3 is TGTGCCAGTAGTATAGTTCTCCGGAGTGAAGCTTTCTTT. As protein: CASSIVLRSEAFF.

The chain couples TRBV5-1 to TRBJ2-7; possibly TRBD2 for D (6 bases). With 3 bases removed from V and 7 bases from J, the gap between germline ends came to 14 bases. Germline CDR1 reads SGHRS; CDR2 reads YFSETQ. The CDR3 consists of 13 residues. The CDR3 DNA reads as TGCGCCAGCAGCTCTCCCTTAGCGGAAGAGCAGTACTTC. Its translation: CASSSPLAEEQYF.

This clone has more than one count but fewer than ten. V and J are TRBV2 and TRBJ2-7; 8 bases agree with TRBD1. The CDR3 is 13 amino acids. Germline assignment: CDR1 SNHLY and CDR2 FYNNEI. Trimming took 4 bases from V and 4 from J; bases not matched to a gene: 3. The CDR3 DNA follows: TGTGCCAGCAGTGCCCGACAGGGGTACGAGCAGTACTTC. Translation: CASSARQGYEQYF.

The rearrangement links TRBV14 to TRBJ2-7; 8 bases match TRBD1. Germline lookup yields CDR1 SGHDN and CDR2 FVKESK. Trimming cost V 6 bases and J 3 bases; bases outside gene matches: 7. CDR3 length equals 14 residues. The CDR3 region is CASRGQGRGYEQYF. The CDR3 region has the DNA TGTGCCAGCAGAGGACAGGGCCGGGGCTACGAGCAGTACTTC. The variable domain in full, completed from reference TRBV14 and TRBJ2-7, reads EAGVTQFPSHSVIEKGQTVTLRCDPISGHDNLYWYRRVMGKEIKFLLHFVKESKQDESGMPNNRFLAERTGGTYSTLKVQPAELEDSGVYFCASRGQGRGYEQYFGPGTRLTVT.

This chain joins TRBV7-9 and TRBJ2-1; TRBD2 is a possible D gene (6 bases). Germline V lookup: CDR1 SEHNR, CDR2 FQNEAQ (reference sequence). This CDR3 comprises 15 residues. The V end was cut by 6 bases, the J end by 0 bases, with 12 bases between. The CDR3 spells CASRMAGSSYNEQFF. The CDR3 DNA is TGTGCCAGCAGAATGGCCGGGAGCTCCTACAATGAGCAGTTCTTC.

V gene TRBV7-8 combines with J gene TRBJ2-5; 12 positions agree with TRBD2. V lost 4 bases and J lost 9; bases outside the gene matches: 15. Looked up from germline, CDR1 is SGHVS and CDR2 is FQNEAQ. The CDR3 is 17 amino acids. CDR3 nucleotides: TGTGCCAGCAGCTCCACCCCCCTAGCGGGAGGGTTAGTGGCCCAGTACTTC. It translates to CASSSTPLAGGLVAQYF.

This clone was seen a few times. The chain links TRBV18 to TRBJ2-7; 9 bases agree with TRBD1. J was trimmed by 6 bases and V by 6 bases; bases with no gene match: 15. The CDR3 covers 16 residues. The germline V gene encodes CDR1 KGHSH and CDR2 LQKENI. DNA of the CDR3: TGTGCCAGCTCTCCATTTTCCGGGACAGGGTATATCGAGCAGTACTTC. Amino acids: CASSPFSGTGYIEQYF. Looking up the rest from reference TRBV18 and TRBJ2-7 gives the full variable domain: NAGVMQNPRHLVRRRGQEARLRCSPMKGHSHVYWYRQLPEEGLKFMVYLQKENIIDESGMPKERFSAEFPKEGPSILRIQQVVRGDSAAYFCASSPFSGTGYIEQYFGPGTRLTVT.

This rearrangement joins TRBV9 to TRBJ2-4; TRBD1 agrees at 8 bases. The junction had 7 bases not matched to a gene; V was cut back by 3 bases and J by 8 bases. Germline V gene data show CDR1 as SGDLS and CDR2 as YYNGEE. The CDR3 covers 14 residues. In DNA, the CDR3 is TGTGCCAGCAGCGGCGCTGGACAGGGATACATTCAGTACTTC. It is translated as CASSGAGQGYIQYF.

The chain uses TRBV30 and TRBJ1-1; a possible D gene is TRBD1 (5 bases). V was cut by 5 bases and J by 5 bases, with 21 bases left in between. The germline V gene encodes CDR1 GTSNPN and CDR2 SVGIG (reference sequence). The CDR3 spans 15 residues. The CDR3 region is CAWSSGLRRGTEAFF. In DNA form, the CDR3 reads TGTGCCTGGTCTTCGGGACTCCGGCGGGGGACTGAAGCTTTCTTT. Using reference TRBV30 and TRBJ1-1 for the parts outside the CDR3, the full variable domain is SQTIHQWPATLVQPVGSPLSLECTVEGTSNPNLYWYRQAAGRGLQLLFYSVGIGQISSEVPQNLSASRPQDRQFILSSKKLLLSDSGFYLCAWSSGLRRGTEAFFGQGTRLTVV.

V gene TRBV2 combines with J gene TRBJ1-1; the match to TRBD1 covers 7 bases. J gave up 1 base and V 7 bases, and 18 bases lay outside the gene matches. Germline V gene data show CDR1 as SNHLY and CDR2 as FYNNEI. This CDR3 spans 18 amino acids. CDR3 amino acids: CASTLPRGIQGKNTEAFF. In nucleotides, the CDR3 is TGTGCCAGCACTCTACCTAGGGGGATACAGGGGAAGAACACTGAAGCTTTCTTT.

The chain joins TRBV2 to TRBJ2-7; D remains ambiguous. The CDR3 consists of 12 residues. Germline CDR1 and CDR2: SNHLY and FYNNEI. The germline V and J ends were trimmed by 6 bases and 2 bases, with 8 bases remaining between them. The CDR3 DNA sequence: TGTGCCAGCAGGTTCAGGCCCTACGAGCAGTACTTC. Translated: CASRFRPYEQYF.

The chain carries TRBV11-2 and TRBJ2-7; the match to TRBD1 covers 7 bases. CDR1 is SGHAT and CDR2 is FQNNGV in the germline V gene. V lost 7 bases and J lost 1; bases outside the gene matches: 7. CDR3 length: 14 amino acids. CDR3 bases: TGTGCCAGCAAAAACAGGGGTGGGTCCTACGAGCAGTACTTC. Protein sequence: CASKNRGGSYEQYF.

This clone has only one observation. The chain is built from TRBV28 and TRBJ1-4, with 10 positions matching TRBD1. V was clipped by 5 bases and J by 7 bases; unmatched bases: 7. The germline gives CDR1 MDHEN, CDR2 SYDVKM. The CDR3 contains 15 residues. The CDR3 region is CASSARQGAGEKLFF. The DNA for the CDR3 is TGTGCCAGCAGTGCCAGACAGGGGGCGGGTGAAAAACTGTTTTTT.

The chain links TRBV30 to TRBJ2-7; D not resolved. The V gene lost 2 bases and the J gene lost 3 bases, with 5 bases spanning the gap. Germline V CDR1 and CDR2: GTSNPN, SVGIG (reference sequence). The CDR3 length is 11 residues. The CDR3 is CAWSPGYEQYF. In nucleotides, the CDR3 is TGTGCCTGGAGTCCGGGCTACGAGCAGTACTTC.

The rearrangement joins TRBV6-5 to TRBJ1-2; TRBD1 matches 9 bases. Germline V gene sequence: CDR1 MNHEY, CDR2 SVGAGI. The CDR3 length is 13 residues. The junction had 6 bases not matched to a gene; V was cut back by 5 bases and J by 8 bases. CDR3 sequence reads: CASSKGQGVGYTF. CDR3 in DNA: TGTGCCAGCAGTAAGGGACAGGGTGTAGGCTACACCTTC.

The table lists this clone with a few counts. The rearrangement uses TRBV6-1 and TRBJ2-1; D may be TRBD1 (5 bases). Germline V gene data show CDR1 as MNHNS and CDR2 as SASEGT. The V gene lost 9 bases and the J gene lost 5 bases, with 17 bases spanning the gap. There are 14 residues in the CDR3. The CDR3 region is CASTGRYNHNEQFF. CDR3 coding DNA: TGTGCCAGTACAGGTCGGTACAACCACAATGAGCAGTTCTTC.

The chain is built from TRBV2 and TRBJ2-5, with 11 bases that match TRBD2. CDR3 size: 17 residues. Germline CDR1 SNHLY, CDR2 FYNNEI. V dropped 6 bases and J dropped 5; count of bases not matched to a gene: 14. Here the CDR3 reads CASRESRLAGWKETQYF. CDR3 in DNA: TGTGCCAGCAGGGAGTCCAGACTAGCGGGGTGGAAGGAGACCCAGTACTTC.

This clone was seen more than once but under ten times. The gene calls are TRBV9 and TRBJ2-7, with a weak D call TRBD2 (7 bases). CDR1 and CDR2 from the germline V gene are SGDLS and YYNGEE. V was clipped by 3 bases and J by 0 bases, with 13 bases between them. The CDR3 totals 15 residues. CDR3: CASSEGVAGSYEQYF. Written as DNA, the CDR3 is TGTGCCAGCAGCGAGGGGGTAGCGGGCTCCTACGAGCAGTACTTC. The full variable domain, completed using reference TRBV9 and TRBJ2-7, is DSGVTQTPKHLITATGQRVTLRCSPRSGDLSVYWYQQSLDQGLQFLIQYYNGEERAKGNILERFSAQQFPDLHSELNLSSLELGDSALYFCASSEGVAGSYEQYFGPGTRLTVT.

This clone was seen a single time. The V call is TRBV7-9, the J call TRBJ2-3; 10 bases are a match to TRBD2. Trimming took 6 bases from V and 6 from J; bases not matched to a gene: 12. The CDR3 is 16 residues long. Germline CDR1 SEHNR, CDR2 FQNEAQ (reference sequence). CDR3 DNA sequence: TGTGCCAGCAGAACTCATAGCGGGGGGAATAAGGATACGCAGTATTTT. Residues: CASRTHSGGNKDTQYF. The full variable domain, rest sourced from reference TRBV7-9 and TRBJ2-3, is DTGVSQNPRHKITKRGQNVTFRCDPISEHNRLYWYRQTLGQGPEFLTYFQNEAQLEKSRLLSDRFSAERPKGSFSTLEIQRTEQGDSAMYLCASRTHSGGNKDTQYFGPGTRLTVL.

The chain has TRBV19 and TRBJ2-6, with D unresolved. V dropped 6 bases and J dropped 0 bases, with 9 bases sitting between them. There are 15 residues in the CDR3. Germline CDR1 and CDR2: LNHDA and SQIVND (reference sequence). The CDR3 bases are TGTGCCAGTAGCCGCGCTAACTCTGGGGCCAACGTCCTGACTTTC. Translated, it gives CASSRANSGANVLTF.